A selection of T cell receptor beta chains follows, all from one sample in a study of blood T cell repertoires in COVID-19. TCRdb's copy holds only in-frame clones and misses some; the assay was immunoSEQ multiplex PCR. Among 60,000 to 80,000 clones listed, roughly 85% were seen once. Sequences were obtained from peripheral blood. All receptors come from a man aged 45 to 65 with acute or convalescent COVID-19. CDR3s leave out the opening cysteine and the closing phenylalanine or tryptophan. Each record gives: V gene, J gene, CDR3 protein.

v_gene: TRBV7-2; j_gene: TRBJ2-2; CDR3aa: ASSRPRGGPGELF
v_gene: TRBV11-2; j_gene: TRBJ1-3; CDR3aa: ASSLEGPGALRNTIY
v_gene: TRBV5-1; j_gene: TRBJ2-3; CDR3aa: ASSSGGPTDTQY
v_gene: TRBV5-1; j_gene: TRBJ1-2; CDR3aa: ASSTTGTDYGYT
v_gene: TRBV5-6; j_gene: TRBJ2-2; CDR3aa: ASSLVRAGVRTGELF
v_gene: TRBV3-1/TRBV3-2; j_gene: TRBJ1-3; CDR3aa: ASTRDSSGNTIY
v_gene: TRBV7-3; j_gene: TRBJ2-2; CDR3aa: ASSLNGGTSTGELF
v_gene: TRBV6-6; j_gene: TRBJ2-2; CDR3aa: ASQGQGRTGELF
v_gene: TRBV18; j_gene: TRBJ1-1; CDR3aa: ASSRGQNTEAF
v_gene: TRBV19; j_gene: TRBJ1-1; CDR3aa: ASSIGGGGRGRSTEAF
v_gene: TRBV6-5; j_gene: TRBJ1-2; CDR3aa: ASRSDREKGYT
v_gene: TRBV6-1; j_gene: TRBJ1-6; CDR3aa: ASSEAVRAYTPLH
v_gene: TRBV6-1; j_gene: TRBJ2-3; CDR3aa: ASSDRQFTDTQY
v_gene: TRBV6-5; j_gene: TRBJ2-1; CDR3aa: ASSYSPGGWNEQF
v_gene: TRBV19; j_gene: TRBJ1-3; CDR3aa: ATAQGGGNTIY
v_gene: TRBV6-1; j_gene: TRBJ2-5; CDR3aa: ASSGRDRGLSETQY
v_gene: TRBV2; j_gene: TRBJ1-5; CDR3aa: ASRDRISNQPQH
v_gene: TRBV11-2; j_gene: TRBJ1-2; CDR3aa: ASSFRGRNGYT
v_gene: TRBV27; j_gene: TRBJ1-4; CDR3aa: ASSLTLATNEKLF
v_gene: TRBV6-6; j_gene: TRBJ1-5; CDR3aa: ASGQGAQPQH
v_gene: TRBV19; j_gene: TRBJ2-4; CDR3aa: ASSTQYGGPSKNIQY
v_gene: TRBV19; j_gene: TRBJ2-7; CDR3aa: ASSIDATRSYEQY
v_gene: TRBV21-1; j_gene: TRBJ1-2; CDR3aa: ASSKEDRGRAYYGYT
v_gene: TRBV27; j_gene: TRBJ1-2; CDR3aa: ASSFTGDAPYGYT